This T cell receptor (beta chain) was captured in a study of control samples from healthy donors and cancer patients. Sequencing used immunoSEQ multiplex PCR; TCRdb keeps in-frame clones, though not all of them. In the table there are some 150,000 clones, roughly 93% of which are singletons. V was pared by 0 bases and J by 5 bases, with 19 bases between. The CDR3 has 17 residues. The germline gives CDR1 LGHNA, CDR2 YSLEER. Sequencing input: blood. The rearrangement uses TRBV4-3 and TRBJ1-1; TRBD1 might be the D (6 bases). The source is a woman between 55 and 75 years old in good health. CDR3 sequence reads: CASSQDLVQGGVTEAFF. The DNA of the CDR3 is TGCGCCAGCAGCCAAGATCTGGTACAGGGAGGAGTGACTGAAGCTTTCTTT.